The 18 T cell receptor beta chains presented below share a single source sample, sequenced in a study of T cells in Graves' hyperthyroidism and ophthalmopathy. It was RNA transcripts that yielded the amplified TCR beta CDR3 regions. A set of HTBI primers served as the primers for a first-round RT-PCR of the TCR CDR3. One entry per CDR3 protein, called by TCRdb with MiXCR from the multiplex PCR reads. Here the sample spans about 360,000 distinct CDR3 sequences, 15% to 19% being singletons. The specimen sequenced was blood. The receptors stem from a woman under 30 with Graves' hyperthyroidism that later progressed to Graves' ophthalmopathy.

This clonotype showed up just a few times. This rearrangement joins TRBV20-1 to TRBJ1-1; possibly TRBD1 for D (5 bases). Germline V gene lookup returns CDR1 DFQATT and CDR2 SNEGSKA (reference sequence). Trimming removed 0 bases at V and 7 bases at J, with 15 bases between. CDR3 length: 14 amino acids. The CDR3 coding sequence is TGCAGTGCTAGAGATCGGTGGGGCCAAAATGAAGCTTTCTTT. It specifies CSARDRWGQNEAFF.

This chain uses TRBV5-1 with TRBJ2-7, with TRBD2 matching over 7 bases. The germline CDR1 and CDR2 sequences are SGHRS and YFSETQ. J lost 2 bases, V lost 4 bases, and 3 bases had no gene match. The CDR3 covers 13 residues. CDR3 bases: TGCGCCAGCAGCACCGGGACTACCTACGAGCAGTACTTC. Amino acids: CASSTGTTYEQYF.

The chain combines TRBV28 with TRBJ2-1; D is uncertain. The ends were cut back, 7 bases at V and 9 bases at J, with 7 bases in the middle. This CDR3 is built from 10 residues. The germline gives CDR1 MDHEN, CDR2 SYDVKM. CDR3 coding DNA: TGTGCCAGCATGAAAACTGAGCAGTTCTTC. Translation gives CASMKTEQFF.

J is TRBJ2-7 and V is TRBV4-1; maybe TRBD1 (5 bases). V was shortened by 4 bases and J by 1 base, with 11 bases between the two germline ends. The CDR3 totals 14 residues. CDR1 is MGHRA, CDR2 YSYEKL, per germline. The DNA for the CDR3 is TGCGCCAGCAGCCCCCGCGGACAATCCTACGAGCAGTACTTC. Translating gives CASSPRGQSYEQYF.

This rearrangement joins TRBV9 to TRBJ2-5, with 9 bases aligning to TRBD1. The germline CDR1 and CDR2 sequences are SGDLS and YYNGEE. The CDR3 runs to 16 residues. Losses at the gene ends were 3 bases for V and 7 bases for J; bases not matched to a gene: 13. The CDR3 DNA reads as TGTGCCAGCAGCGCCACAGGGGGCTGGAATAGCGGGACCCAGTACTTC. Its translation is CASSATGGWNSGTQYF.

V usage is TRBV5-1 and J usage is TRBJ2-5; 9 nucleotides align to TRBD2. The trim removed 4 bases at V and 2 bases at J, leaving 3 bases unmatched. The CDR3 sequence is 14 residues long. Germline CDR1 SGHRS, CDR2 YFSETQ. The CDR3 spells CASSASGTQETQYF. The DNA of the CDR3 is TGCGCCAGCAGCGCTAGCGGGACTCAAGAGACCCAGTACTTC. The full variable domain, its missing parts supplied by reference TRBV5-1 and TRBJ2-5, is KAGVTQTPRYLIKTRGQQVTLSCSPISGHRSVSWYQQTPGQGLQFLFEYFSETQRNKGNFPGRFSGRQFSNSRSEMNVSTLELGDSALYLCASSASGTQETQYFGPGTRLLVL.

The chain uses TRBV29-1 and TRBJ2-2, with TRBD1 matching over 9 bases. V trimming: 6 bases; J trimming: 6 bases; junction bases outside the gene matches: 8. This CDR3 comprises 14 residues. The germline V gene has CDR1 SQVTM and CDR2 ANQGSEA. DNA of the CDR3: TGCAGCGTGGCCGGGACAGGGTCTCCCGGGGAGCTGTTTTTT. The encoded protein is CSVAGTGSPGELFF.

In this sample, this clonotype turned up a few times. The chain employs TRBV7-9 and TRBJ2-7; D remains ambiguous. CDR1 is SEHNR, CDR2 FQNEAQ, per germline (reference sequence). The CDR3 is 15 amino acids. V dropped 1 base and J dropped 0 bases, with 10 bases sitting between them. The CDR3 loop reads CASSLVGQNSYEQYF. CDR3 sequence (DNA): TGTGCCAGCAGCTTAGTTGGGCAGAACTCCTACGAGCAGTACTTC. Supplemented by reference TRBV7-9 and TRBJ2-7, the full variable domain reads DTGVSQNPRHKITKRGQNVTFRCDPISEHNRLYWYRQTLGQGPEFLTYFQNEAQLEKSRLLSDRFSAERPKGSFSTLEIQRTEQGDSAMYLCASSLVGQNSYEQYFGPGTRLTVT.

The rearrangement links TRBV19 to TRBJ2-2; 10 bases line up with TRBD2. V was pared by 10 bases and J by 4 bases, with 6 bases of the junction left unmatched. The CDR3 is 14 amino acids. The V gene's germline CDR1 is LNHDA and CDR2 SQIVND (reference sequence). CDR3 region: CATGGLAITGELFF. CDR3 in DNA: TGTGCCACAGGGGGACTAGCGATCACCGGGGAGCTGTTTTTT.

This clonotype has just a few counts. The chain uses TRBV6-2 or TRBV6-3 and TRBJ2-6; 8 bases are shared with TRBD1. From germline, CDR1 is MNHEY and CDR2 SVGEGT. The J segment lost 1 base and the V segment lost 6 bases, leaving 5 bases of the junction unmatched. The CDR3 length is 16 residues. CDR3 sequence (DNA): TGTGCCAGCAGCCTGACAGGGGCTTCTGGGGCCAACGTCCTGACTTTC. It specifies CASSLTGASGANVLTF.

This clonotype showed up many times. The chain uses TRBV6-1 and TRBJ1-5; D may be TRBD1 (5 bases). The CDR3 length is 15 residues. The V gene lost 6 bases and the J gene lost 3 bases, with 15 bases spanning the gap. CDR1 is MNHNS, CDR2 SASEGT, per germline. The CDR3 DNA reads as TGTGCCAGCAGGGCCCGGGGCGGGCTCAATCAGCCCCAGCATTTT. This translates into CASRARGGLNQPQHF.

V and J are TRBV6-6 and TRBJ2-5; 8 nucleotides line up with TRBD2. CDR3 size: 16 residues. CDR1 and CDR2 (germline): MNHNY, SVGAGI (reference sequence). The V gene end was trimmed by 0 bases and the J gene end by 1 base; junction bases not matched to a gene: 4. The CDR3 coding sequence is TGTGCCAGCAGTTACTCGGGAACTAGCGGCCAAGAGACCCAGTACTTC. Amino acids: CASSYSGTSGQETQYF.

This clonotype appeared a single time. The junction and the germline gene differ at one end; a read error may be behind it. V and J are TRBV28 and TRBJ1-5, with TRBD1 as a possible D gene (5 bases). CDR3 length: 15 residues. Germline CDR1 and CDR2: MDHEN and SYDVKM. The CDR3 DNA sequence: TGTGCCAGCAGCTTATCCTCAGGGATCGGTCAGCCCCAGCATTTT. Its protein product is CASSLSSGIGQPQHF.

The chain recombines TRBV25-1 with TRBJ2-1, with D maybe TRBD1 (5 bases). Germline loops: CDR1 MGHDK, CDR2 SYGVNS. The ends were cut back, 7 bases at V and 9 bases at J, with 16 bases in the middle. The CDR3 sequence is 13 residues long. The CDR3 sequence: CASKWGGQGEQFF. The CDR3 coding sequence is TGTGCCAGCAAATGGGGTGGGCAGGGTGAGCAGTTCTTC. The full variable domain, in which reference TRBV25-1 and TRBJ2-1 provide the parts outside the CDR3, is EADIYQTPRYLVIGTGKKITLECSQTMGHDKMYWYQQDPGMELHLIHYSYGVNSTEKGDLSSESTVSRIRTEHFPLTLESARPSHTSQYLCASKWGGQGEQFFGPGTRLTVL.

This clonotype was observed a handful of times. This rearrangement joins TRBV6-2 or TRBV6-3 to TRBJ1-2; 9 positions match TRBD1. Per germline, CDR1 MNHEY and CDR2 SVGEGT. The CDR3 length is 16 residues. Trimming took 6 bases from V and 6 from J; bases not matched to a gene: 14. CDR3 coding DNA: TGTGCCAGCAGCCTACGGGGACAGGGCGGGAAGGATGGCTACACCTTC. This sequence encodes CASSLRGQGGKDGYTF.

This clonotype was observed many times. The chain has TRBV27 and TRBJ2-2; 8 bases agree with TRBD2. CDR1 and CDR2 (germline): MNHEY, SMNVEV (reference sequence). There are 16 residues in the CDR3. J gave up 3 bases and V 4 bases, and 7 bases lay outside the gene matches. The CDR3 bases are TGTGCCAGCAGTTCCCGGGAGGGAGGGGACACCGGGGAGCTGTTTTTT. Amino acids: CASSSREGGDTGELFF.

This clonotype has a handful of counts. V and J are TRBV3-1 and TRBJ2-7; D assignment may be TRBD1 or TRBD2 (5 bases each). Per the germline V gene, CDR1 is LGHDT and CDR2 is YNNKEL (reference sequence). The CDR3 totals 15 residues. Trimming shortened V by 1 base and J by 3 bases, and 13 bases separated the two germline ends. The chain's CDR3 is CASSQVGARVYEQYF. The CDR3 DNA sequence: TGTGCCAGCAGCCAAGTCGGGGCCAGGGTCTACGAGCAGTACTTC.

This clonotype was seen a few times. This rearrangement joins TRBV12-3 or TRBV12-4 to TRBJ1-4; D unresolved. The CDR3 is 13 amino acids. The germline V and J ends were trimmed by 5 bases and 6 bases, with 10 bases remaining between them. CDR3 nucleotides: TGTGCCAGCAGTGGGTGGGAGCATGAAAAACTGTTTTTT. Its translation: CASSGWEHEKLFF.